The clone carrying this T cell receptor (beta chain) was seen more than once but under ten times. What it binds is unknown. The source of the sample is a study of blood T cells in healthy people across ages. General study points: Roughly linear declines in TCR beta diversity per million T cells occurred with age.

Then a second PCR, running about 6 to 11 cycles, was carried out with a sample-barcoded 5' primer and a J-beta primer mix. TCRdb called the 5' RACE reads again in MiXCR, with one record for every CDR3 protein. Here the sample spans around 700,000 distinct CDR3 sequences, 25% being singletons. Germline lookup yields CDR1 SGHDN and CDR2 FVKESK. This CDR3 is built from 15 residues. V dropped 2 bases and J dropped 2 bases, with 10 bases sitting between them. The data were also submitted as part of a second study, on T cells of mothers and their children. According to that study: No clone of persistent microchimeric T cells was detected.

The rearrangement uses TRBV14 and TRBJ2-4; possible D gene TRBD2, 5 bases. This clonotype originated in a boy younger than 18 in good health. Specimen: blood. CDR3: CASSQNGKTKNIQYF. The CDR3 DNA reads TGTGCCAGCAGCCAAAACGGGAAGACCAAAAACATTCAGTACTTC.